This is a list of T cell receptor beta chains from one sample in a study of long-term antiretroviral therapy in people with HIV. The method was immunoSEQ multiplex PCR; TCRdb's version includes in-frame clones alone and lacks a portion of them. The sample has about 22,000 clones; roughly 78% are singletons. Sequencing used unsorted PBMCs, obtained 1.2 years after starting antiretroviral therapy. These receptors originate from a woman in her thirties or forties with HIV. The CDR3 runs from the conserved cysteine through the conserved F or W. The D gene is left open where the match is weak. Expanded clones are given a class, and other clones once, few, many or no size at all.

few | TRBJ2-3 | TRBV29-1 | - | CSVEPSLETDTQYF | TGCAGCGTTGAACCTAGTCTGGAGACAGATACGCAGTATTTT
- | TRBJ1-2 | TRBV4-1 | - | CASSQEGRPTAYGYTF | TGCGCCAGCAGCCAAGAGGGCAGGCCTACAGCCTATGGCTACACCTTC
- | TRBJ1-1 | TRBV19 | - | CASTFVRGTEAFF | TGTGCCAGTACCTTCGTTCGTGGCACTGAAGCTTTCTTT
- | TRBJ1-1 | TRBV6-5 | - | CASSYGAGFMNTEAFF | TGTGCCAGCAGTTACGGGGCGGGGTTCATGAACACTGAAGCTTTCTTT
- | TRBJ1-1 | TRBV19 | - | CASSMFSGGTEAFF | TGTGCCAGTAGTATGTTTTCAGGAGGGACTGAAGCTTTCTTT
- | TRBJ1-1 | TRBV6-5 | - | CASSYQTGTEAFF | TGTGCCAGCAGTTACCAGACGGGGACTGAAGCTTTCTTT
- | TRBJ2-3 | TRBV27 | TRBD2 | CASSSSGSADTQYF | TGTGCCAGCAGTTCTAGCGGGAGCGCAGATACGCAGTATTTT
- | TRBJ2-7 | TRBV7-9 | TRBD2 | CASSWTSGAYEQYF | TGTGCCAGCAGCTGGACTAGCGGGGCCTACGAGCAGTACTTC
- | TRBJ2-1 | TRBV5-1 | - | CASSARGGYSYNEQFF | TGCGCCAGCAGCGCCCGCGGGGGCTACTCCTACAATGAGCAGTTCTTC
- | TRBJ1-5 | TRBV27 | - | CASSLQGLTGSNQPQHF | TGTGCCAGCAGTTTACAAGGTCTAACAGGGTCCAATCAGCCCCAGCATTTT
- | TRBJ1-1 | TRBV27 | - | CASSLRGYMNTEAFF | TGTGCCAGCAGTTTACGGGGGTACATGAACACTGAAGCTTTCTTT
few | TRBJ1-2 | TRBV11-3 | - | CASSSLNGYTF | TGTGCCAGCAGCTCACTCAATGGCTACACCTTC
- | TRBJ2-7 | TRBV27 | - | CASSLTRVSSYEQYF | TGTGCCAGCAGTTTAACCAGGGTATCCTCCTACGAGCAGTACTTC
- | TRBJ1-3 | TRBV6-9 | - | CASSYSLSSDGRNSGNTIYF | TGTGCCAGCAGTTATTCTTTGTCGAGTGACGGACGCAACTCTGGAAACACCATATATTTT
- | TRBJ2-7 | TRBV5-6 | - | CASSLYDEQYF | TGTGCCAGCAGCTTGTACGACGAGCAGTACTTC
few | TRBJ2-7 | TRBV5-1 | TRBD1 | CASSLQGASYEQYF | TGCGCCAGCAGCTTGCAGGGGGCCTCCTACGAGCAGTACTTC
- | TRBJ2-3 | TRBV9 | - | CASSVPLSLADSDTQYF | TGTGCCAGCAGCGTCCCTCTATCACTTGCTGATTCAGATACGCAGTATTTT
- | TRBJ1-1 | TRBV5-1 | - | CASSLSGLNTEAFF | TGCGCCAGCAGCTTGTCAGGGCTGAACACTGAAGCTTTCTTT
- | TRBJ2-3 | TRBV9 | TRBD2 | CASSASGSVADTQYF | TGTGCCAGCAGCGCTAGCGGGAGTGTCGCAGATACGCAGTATTTT
- | TRBJ1-4 | TRBV19 | - | CASRNPPGEKLFF | TGTGCCAGTAGGAATCCCCCGGGGGAAAAACTGTTTTTT
- | TRBJ2-7 | TRBV15 | - | CATSRDGREQYF | TGTGCCACCAGCAGAGATGGGCGGGAGCAGTACTTC
medium-sized | TRBJ2-7 | TRBV27 | TRBD2 | CASSPDPGRAHEQYF | TGTGCCAGCAGCCCCGACCCCGGGAGGGCCCACGAGCAGTACTTC
- | TRBJ1-6 | TRBV5-1 | - | CASSLATVNSPLHF | TGCGCCAGCAGCTTGGCCACAGTTAATTCACCCCTCCACTTT
- | TRBJ1-1 | TRBV10-3 | TRBD1 | CAISRQGEFEAFF | TGTGCCATCAGTCGACAGGGGGAATTTGAAGCTTTCTTT
- | TRBJ1-1 | TRBV25-1 | - | CASSESGGGEAFF | TGTGCCAGCAGTGAAAGTGGGGGGGGAGAAGCTTTCTTT
- | TRBJ2-7 | TRBV11-2 | - | CASSISYEQYF | TGTGCCAGCAGTATCTCCTACGAGCAGTACTTC
- | TRBJ1-1 | TRBV5-6 | - | CASSFMNTEAFF | TGTGCCAGCAGCTTTATGAACACTGAAGCTTTCTTT
medium-sized | TRBJ2-2 | TRBV7-2 | TRBD1 | CASTLRTGGTGELFF | TGTGCCAGCACCCTAAGGACAGGGGGCACCGGGGAGCTGTTTTTT
- | TRBJ1-3 | TRBV5-5 | TRBD1 | CASRRDRETGNTIYF | TGTGCCAGCCGTCGGGACAGGGAAACTGGAAACACCATATATTTT
- | TRBJ2-5 | TRBV7-9 | - | CASSLGRTGEETQYF | TGTGCCAGCAGCTTAGGTCGTACCGGAGAAGAGACCCAGTACTTC
- | TRBJ1-3 | TRBV2 | - | CASREGGQGSGNTIYF | TGTGCCAGCAGAGAAGGGGGACAAGGGTCCGGAAACACCATATATTTT
- | TRBJ1-2 | TRBV4-3 | TRBD1 | CASSQSGRGDYGYTF | TGCGCCAGCAGCCAAAGCGGCAGGGGGGACTATGGCTACACCTTC
- | TRBJ2-7 | TRBV7-2 | TRBD2 | CASSLYLRELDYEQYF | TGTGCCAGCAGCTTATATTTGCGGGAGTTAGACTACGAGCAGTACTTC
- | TRBJ1-6 | TRBV28 | - | CASTSRTPKNSPLHF | TGTGCCAGTACGTCCAGGACACCCAAAAATTCACCCCTCCACTTT
- | TRBJ1-2 | TRBV19 | TRBD1 | CASSIRRDSYGYTF | TGTGCCAGTAGTATTCGGCGGGACAGCTATGGCTACACCTTC
- | TRBJ1-4 | TRBV4-1 | - | CASSRGLSATNEKLFF | TGCGCCAGCAGCCGAGGTTTGAGCGCAACTAATGAAAAACTGTTTTTT
- | TRBJ2-1 | TRBV2 | TRBD2 | CASPKSSGGGGEQFF | TGTGCCAGCCCCAAATCTAGCGGGGGGGGCGGTGAGCAGTTCTTC
- | TRBJ1-5 | TRBV18 | - | CASSPQDLNQPQHF | TGTGCCAGCTCACCACAGGACCTCAATCAGCCCCAGCATTTT
- | TRBJ2-3 | TRBV10-3 | - | CAIRSSDTQYF | TGTGCCATCAGAAGCTCAGATACGCAGTATTTT
- | TRBJ2-7 | TRBV6-1 | - | CASSEGTPYEQYF | TGTGCCAGCAGTGAAGGGACCCCCTACGAGCAGTACTTC
- | TRBJ2-1 | TRBV19 | TRBD2 | CASSPPGLSLNEQFF | TGTGCCAGTAGTCCTCCGGGACTATCTCTCAATGAGCAGTTCTTC
- | TRBJ2-7 | TRBV6-1 | TRBD2 | CASSVGLAGNSYEQYF | TGTGCCAGCAGTGTGGGACTAGCGGGAAACTCCTACGAGCAGTACTTC
- | TRBJ1-2 | TRBV10-3 | TRBD1 | CAISESDRGTYYGYTF | TGTGCCATCAGTGAGTCTGACAGGGGGACCTACTATGGCTACACCTTC
- | TRBJ1-1 | TRBV2 | TRBD1 | CASSLDRETEAFF | TGTGCCAGCAGTTTGGACAGGGAAACTGAAGCTTTCTTT
- | TRBJ2-7 | TRBV7-2 | - | CASSAREEQYF | TGTGCCAGCAGCGCCCGGGAAGAGCAGTACTTC
- | TRBJ2-3 | TRBV18 | TRBD1 | CASSPPGTGGLNTQYF | TGTGCCAGCTCACCACCCGGGACAGGGGGCTTGAATACGCAGTATTTT
- | TRBJ2-1 | TRBV11-2 | - | CASSLNYGDSYNEQFF | TGTGCCAGCAGTTTAAACTATGGCGACTCCTACAATGAGCAGTTCTTC
- | TRBJ2-7 | TRBV30 | TRBD2 | CAWSRPPSGGAYEQYF | TGTGCCTGGAGCCGCCCCCCCAGCGGGGGTGCCTACGAGCAGTACTTC
- | TRBJ1-2 | TRBV5-6 | - | CASSLSTGFYGYTF | TGTGCCAGCAGCTTGAGTACAGGATTCTATGGCTACACCTTC
- | TRBJ2-4 | TRBV11-2 | - | CASSLFDSLAKNIQYF | TGTGCCAGCAGCTTATTCGACAGTCTAGCCAAAAACATTCAGTACTTC
- | TRBJ2-5 | TRBV18 | - | CASSPVGVQETQYF | TGTGCCAGCTCACCTGTGGGGGTCCAAGAGACCCAGTACTTC
- | TRBJ1-1 | TRBV7-9 | TRBD1 | CASSLDKWGQTNTEAFF | TGTGCCAGCAGCTTAGACAAATGGGGACAGACGAACACTGAAGCTTTCTTT
- | TRBJ2-2 | TRBV5-6 | - | CASSLAWVGTGELFF | TGTGCCAGCAGCTTGGCTTGGGTGGGCACCGGGGAGCTGTTTTTT
once | TRBJ2-1 | TRBV9 | TRBD2 | CASSIGTRYNEQFF | TGTGCCAGCAGCATCGGGACTAGATACAATGAGCAGTTCTTC
once | TRBJ1-5 | TRBV7-8 | - | CASSLGHQRSNQPQHF | TGTGCCAGCAGCTTAGGCCATCAGAGGAGCAATCAGCCCCAGCATTTT
- | TRBJ1-3 | TRBV9 | - | CASSVSSGNTIYF | TGTGCCAGCAGCGTAAGTTCTGGAAACACCATATATTTT